This passage covers 12 T cell receptor beta chains from one sample sequenced in a study of T cell responses to AZD1222 COVID-19 vaccine. Sequenced by immunoSEQ multiplex PCR; TCRdb stores in-frame clones only, minus some. Altogether 100,000 to 150,000 clones are present, about nine tenths being singletons, with the ten largest covering 6.3%. The source material was peripheral blood, sampled on day 0 of AZD1222 vaccination. The receptor set was obtained from an adult in good health.

The genes are TRBV7-8 and TRBJ1-2, with TRBD1 matching over 7 bases. Trimming at V came to 1 base and at J to 8 bases, leaving 7 bases not matched to a gene. Germline V CDR1 and CDR2: SGHVS, FQNEAQ. There are 14 residues in the CDR3. The CDR3 DNA reads as TGTGCCAGCAGCTTAGGTGACAGGGCGAGGGGCTACACCTTC. Protein product: CASSLGDRARGYTF.

As DNA, the CDR3 is TGTGCCAGCAGCCGGCAAACGACTAGAGCTGGGGCCAACGTCCTGACTTTC. Amino acids: CASSRQTTRAGANVLTF. The chain combines TRBV27 with TRBJ2-6; maybe TRBD2 (6 bases). Looked up from germline, CDR1 is MNHEY and CDR2 is SMNVEV (reference sequence). This CDR3 comprises 17 residues. V lost 6 bases and J lost 2, with 17 bases in between.

This chain connects TRBV7-2 to TRBJ1-1; 7 bases map to TRBD1. There are 13 residues in the CDR3. V trimming: 5 bases; J trimming: 10 bases; junction bases outside the gene matches: 10. Germline V gives CDR1 SGHTA, CDR2 FQGNSA. The DNA of the CDR3 is TGTGCCAGCAGCAAAGACGAGACAGGGAGAGCTTTCTTT. Protein sequence: CASSKDETGRAFF.

The chain couples TRBV10-3 to TRBJ2-3; the D gene is possibly TRBD1 (7 bases). Germline-derived CDR1 and CDR2 are ENHRY and SYGVKD. Trimming took 4 bases from V and 1 from J, leaving 21 bases between them. The CDR3 is 18 residues long. CDR3 loop: CAISAEGGFIAGTDTQYF. CDR3 bases: TGTGCCATCAGTGCAGAAGGGGGCTTTATAGCGGGCACAGATACGCAGTATTTT.

This sequence joins TRBV18 and TRBJ1-2; 8 nucleotides align to TRBD1. CDR3 length: 16 residues. Germline V lookup: CDR1 KGHSH, CDR2 LQKENI. V shed 4 bases and J 8 bases; nucleotides not matched to a gene: 15. The CDR3 region is CASSQYGDRQPGGYTF. The CDR3 DNA sequence: TGTGCCAGCTCACAATATGGGGACAGGCAACCCGGGGGCTACACCTTC.

V gene TRBV9 combines with J gene TRBJ1-3; 7 bases are a match to TRBD1. In germline, CDR1 is SGDLS, CDR2 YYNGEE. CDR3 size: 16 residues. V lost 3 bases, J lost 0 bases, and 6 bases stayed unmatched. The CDR3 spells CASSAYRGFSGNTIYF. CDR3 DNA: TGTGCCAGCAGCGCGTACAGGGGCTTCTCTGGAAACACCATATATTTT.

A word on this clone: A read error may produce the germline difference seen at one junction end. The CDR3 sequence is CASSPSGLAADF. For the CDR3, the DNA is TGTGCCAGCTCACCATCTGGACTAGCGGCGGATTTT. This rearrangement joins TRBV18 to TRBJ2-3; 10 nucleotides match TRBD2. The CDR3 runs 12 residues. Per the germline V gene, CDR1 is KGHSH and CDR2 is LQKENI.

The chain joins TRBV4-2 to TRBJ1-4; maybe TRBD1 (5 bases). This CDR3 is built from 16 residues. Germline-derived CDR1 and CDR2 are LGHNA and YNFKEQ. Trimming took 1 base from V and 5 from J, leaving 14 bases between them. The CDR3 protein is CASSQGEKQANEKLFF. The CDR3 bases are TGTGCCAGCAGCCAAGGAGAGAAACAGGCGAATGAAAAACTGTTTTTT.

A few counts support this clone. The gene calls are TRBV5-1 and TRBJ1-6; TRBD1 might be the D (5 bases). Germline assignment: CDR1 SGHRS and CDR2 YFSETQ. This CDR3 comprises 14 residues. Trimming stripped 5 bases from V and 10 bases from J, with 16 bases between. CDR3 sequence reads: CASRAGSGASPLHF. The CDR3 DNA follows: TGCGCCAGCAGGGCCGGGAGTGGGGCATCACCCCTCCACTTT.

The chain carries TRBV6-5 and TRBJ1-2; 8 bases match TRBD1. Germline trimming cut 6 bases from V and 5 bases from J; bases unmatched to any gene: 11. CDR1 and CDR2 from the germline V gene are MNHEY and SVGAGI. The CDR3 length is 15 residues. The CDR3 DNA sequence: TGTGCCAGCAGAGCTCCAGGGGGCTTCCTGTATGGCTACACCTTC. Protein product: CASRAPGGFLYGYTF.

The V call is TRBV5-1, the J call TRBJ1-2; 7 nucleotides align to TRBD1. V was pared by 3 bases and J by 0 bases, with 5 bases of the junction left unmatched. Germline-derived CDR1 and CDR2 are SGHRS and YFSETQ. The CDR3 contains 15 residues. DNA for the CDR3: TGCGCCAGCAGCTGGCGGGACAGTACTAACTATGGCTACACCTTC. It is translated as CASSWRDSTNYGYTF. The full variable domain, with the rest looked up from reference TRBV5-1 and TRBJ1-2, is KAGVTQTPRYLIKTRGQQVTLSCSPISGHRSVSWYQQTPGQGLQFLFEYFSETQRNKGNFPGRFSGRQFSNSRSEMNVSTLELGDSALYLCASSWRDSTNYGYTFGSGTRLTVV.

The chain joins TRBV4-1 to TRBJ1-2, with D unclear. V gave up 0 bases and J gave up 8 bases, with 13 bases separating them. The CDR3 totals 14 residues. The germline gives CDR1 MGHRA, CDR2 YSYEKL. The CDR3 DNA is TGCGCCAGCAGCCAAGATGAAGGGTGGAGGGGCTACACCTTC. It encodes CASSQDEGWRGYTF.